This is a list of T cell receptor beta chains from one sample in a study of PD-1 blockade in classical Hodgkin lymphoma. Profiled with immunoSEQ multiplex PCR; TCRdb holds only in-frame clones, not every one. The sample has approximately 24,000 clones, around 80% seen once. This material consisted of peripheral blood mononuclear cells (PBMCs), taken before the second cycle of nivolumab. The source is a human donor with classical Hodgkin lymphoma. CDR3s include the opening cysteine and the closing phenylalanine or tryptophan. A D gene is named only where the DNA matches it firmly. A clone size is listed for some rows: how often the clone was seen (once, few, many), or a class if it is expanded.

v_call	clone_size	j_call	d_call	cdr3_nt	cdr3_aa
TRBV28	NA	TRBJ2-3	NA	TGTGCCAGCAGTTTAAGTTTAAGTGGAAGTCGGGGTACAGATACGCAGTATTTT	CASSLSLSGSRGTDTQYF
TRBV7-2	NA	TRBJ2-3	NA	TGTGCCAGCAGCTTAGATTTAATGGCTAGCGGCACAGATACGCAGTATTTT	CASSLDLMASGTDTQYF
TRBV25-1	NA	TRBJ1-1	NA	TGTGCCAGCAGCGCCGAGGCAGGCGAAGCTTTCTTT	CASSAEAGEAFF
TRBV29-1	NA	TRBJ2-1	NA	TGCAGCGTTGAGAGGGCCTACAATGAGCAGTTCTTC	CSVERAYNEQFF
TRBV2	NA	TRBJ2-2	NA	TGTGCCAGCAGTGGACCCTCCGGGAAGAACACCGGGGAGCTGTTTTTT	CASSGPSGKNTGELFF
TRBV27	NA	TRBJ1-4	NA	TGTGCCAGACAACCTACAGGGCGAGGGACTGCAACTAATGAAAAACTGTTTTTT	CARQPTGRGTATNEKLFF
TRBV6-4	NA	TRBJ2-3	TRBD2	TGTGCCAGCAGTGATTCTGGCGGGGGGGCAACAGATACGCAGTATTTT	CASSDSGGGATDTQYF
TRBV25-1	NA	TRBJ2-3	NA	TGTGCCAGCAGTTTCGCCCCAGATACGCAGTATTTT	CASSFAPDTQYF
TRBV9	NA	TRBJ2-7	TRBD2	TGTGCCAGCAGCGTAGGTTCAGCGGGGACCTACGAGCAGTACTTC	CASSVGSAGTYEQYF
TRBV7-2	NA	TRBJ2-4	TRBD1	TGTGCCAGCAGCTTAGTTGGTGGCGGTTCGGACAGGGCTAAAAACATTCAGTACTTC	CASSLVGGGSDRAKNIQYF
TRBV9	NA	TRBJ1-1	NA	TGTGCCAGCAGCCCATGGGGTATCGGGACTGAAGCTTTCTTT	CASSPWGIGTEAFF
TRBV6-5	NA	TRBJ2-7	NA	TGTGCCAGCAGTTACTCAACTACCGGGACCACTAATGAGCAGTACTTC	CASSYSTTGTTNEQYF
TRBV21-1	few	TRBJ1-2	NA	TGTGCCAGCAGCTCCCGGGACACCCGAGGGGGGGGCTACACCTTC	CASSSRDTRGGGYTF
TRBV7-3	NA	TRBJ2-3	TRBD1	TGTGCCAGCAGCTTAACGACCGGGACAGAGAGCACAGATACGCAGTATTTT	CASSLTTGTESTDTQYF
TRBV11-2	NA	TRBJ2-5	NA	TGTGCCAGCAGCTTAGGTCCGACAGTCCAGTACTTC	CASSLGPTVQYF
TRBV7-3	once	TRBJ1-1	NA	TGTGCCAGCGGCTGGGGAGGGATGAACACTGAAGCTTTCTTT	CASGWGGMNTEAFF
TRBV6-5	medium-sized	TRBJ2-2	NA	TGTGCCAGCAGTTACGGGGAGCCGAACACCGGGGAGCTGTTTTTT	CASSYGEPNTGELFF
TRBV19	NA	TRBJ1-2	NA	TGTGCCTCCCAAGAAGGGGCGTGGGGCTACACCTTC	CASQEGAWGYTF
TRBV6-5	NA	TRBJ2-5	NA	TGTGCCAGCAGCCGTCAAGAGACCCAGTACTTC	CASSRQETQYF
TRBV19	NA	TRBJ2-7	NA	TGTGCCAGTAGTATAGGGCCGGGTCCTGACGAGCAGTACTTC	CASSIGPGPDEQYF
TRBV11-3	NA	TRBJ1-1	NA	TGTGCCAGTAGTCCAGGAGGAAGAGGGGCGGCTTTCTTT	CASSPGGRGAAFF
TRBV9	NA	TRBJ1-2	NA	TGTGCCAGCAGCGTAGTAACCGGATATGGCTACACCTTC	CASSVVTGYGYTF
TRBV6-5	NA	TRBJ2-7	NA	TGTGCCAGCAGTTACTCGGCTAGCCCCAACTACGAGCAGTACTTC	CASSYSASPNYEQYF
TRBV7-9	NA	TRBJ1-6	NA	TGTGCCAGCAGCTTAGTCAGGGTTAATTCACCCCTCCACTTT	CASSLVRVNSPLHF
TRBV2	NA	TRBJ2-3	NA	TGTGCCAGCAGTACAGGGCTGACAGATACGCAGTATTTT	CASSTGLTDTQYF
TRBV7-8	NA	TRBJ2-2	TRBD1	TGTGCCAGCAGCCCATACGGACAGGCTAGCACCGGGGAGCTGTTTTTT	CASSPYGQASTGELFF
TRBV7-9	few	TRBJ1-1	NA	TGTGCCAGCATCCGGCTTGGGGTTTCTGAAGCTTTCTTT	CASIRLGVSEAFF
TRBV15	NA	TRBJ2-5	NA	TGTGCCACCAGCAGAGATAAGGTTGGGGGGTTCGAGACCCAGTACTTC	CATSRDKVGGFETQYF
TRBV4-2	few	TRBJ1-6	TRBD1	TGTGCCAGCAGCCAAGATTGGGACAGGAGGTCCTATAATTCACCCCTCCACTTT	CASSQDWDRRSYNSPLHF
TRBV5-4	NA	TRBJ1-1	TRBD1	TGTGCCAGCAAGCCGAGACAGGGTCTTTGGGACACTGAAGCTTTCTTT	CASKPRQGLWDTEAFF
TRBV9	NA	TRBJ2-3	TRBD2	TGTGCCAGCAGCGCCCCCCGGGGGGGCTCAAACCCGGGCCTCACAGATACGCAGTATTTT	CASSAPRGGSNPGLTDTQYF
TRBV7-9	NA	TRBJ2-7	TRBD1	TGTGCCAGCAGCTCACAGACAGGGATCTACGAGCAGTACTTC	CASSSQTGIYEQYF
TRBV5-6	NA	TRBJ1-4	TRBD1	TGTGCCAGCAGCTTGTGGGGACAGGGGGCGTTTGTAGAAAAACTGTTTTTT	CASSLWGQGAFVEKLFF
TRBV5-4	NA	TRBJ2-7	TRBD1	TGTGCCAGCAGCTTCCCCAGGGGGCCCCTCTCCTACGAGCAGTACTTC	CASSFPRGPLSYEQYF
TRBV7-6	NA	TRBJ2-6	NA	TGTGCCAGCCGGGGCGGGGCAGGCTCTGGGGCCAACGTCCTGACTTTC	CASRGGAGSGANVLTF
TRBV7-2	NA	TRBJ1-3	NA	TGTGCCAGCAGCTCGGGAAGGCGTAGGGCCTTTATCAACACCATATATTTT	CASSSGRRRAFINTIYF
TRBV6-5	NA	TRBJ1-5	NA	TGTGCCAGCAGCCGGGACTCTGGGAGCAATCAGCCCCAGCATTTT	CASSRDSGSNQPQHF
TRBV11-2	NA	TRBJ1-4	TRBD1	TGTGCCAGCAGCCCCGGACAGGGGGGTGAAAAACTGTTTTTT	CASSPGQGGEKLFF
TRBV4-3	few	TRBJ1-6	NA	TGCGCCAGCAGCCGGCTTACGGGGAATTCACCCCTCCACTTT	CASSRLTGNSPLHF
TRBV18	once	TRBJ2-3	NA	TGTGCCAGCTCACCTGTAGATACGCAGTATTTT	CASSPVDTQYF
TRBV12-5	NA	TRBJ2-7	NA	TGTGCTAGTGGTTTGGCCCAAGGGTACGAGCAGTACTTC	CASGLAQGYEQYF
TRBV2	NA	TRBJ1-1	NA	TGTGCCAGCCTCGTAGCCCGGACAGAGAACACTGAAGCTTTCTTT	CASLVARTENTEAFF
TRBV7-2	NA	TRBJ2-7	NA	TGTGCCAGCAGTCCACGCTATCGATTATACGAGCAGTACTTC	CASSPRYRLYEQYF
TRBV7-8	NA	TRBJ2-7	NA	TGTGCCAGCAGTTACAGGGCAGGAGGAGACGAGCAGTACTTC	CASSYRAGGDEQYF
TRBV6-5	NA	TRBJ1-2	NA	TGTGCCAGCAGTTACTCCGGGGACTTCTCGGATTATGGCTACACCTTC	CASSYSGDFSDYGYTF
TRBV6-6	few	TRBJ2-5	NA	TGTGCCAGCAGATCGCCCAGGGGAATCCAGTACTTC	CASRSPRGIQYF
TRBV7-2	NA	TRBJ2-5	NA	TGTGCCAGCAGCTTTCAGTATCCGCAAGAGACCCAGTACTTC	CASSFQYPQETQYF
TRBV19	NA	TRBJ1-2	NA	TGTGCCAGCAGAGCGACAGGTTTCTATGGCTACACCTTC	CASRATGFYGYTF
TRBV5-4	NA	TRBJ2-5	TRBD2	TGTGCCAGCAGCTTGTTATTCCTGGCTAGCGGGATTCAAGAGACCCAGTACTTC	CASSLLFLASGIQETQYF
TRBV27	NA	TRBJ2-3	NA	TGTGCCAGCAGTTCGAACCGGATGGGAGGCACAGATACGCAGTATTTT	CASSSNRMGGTDTQYF
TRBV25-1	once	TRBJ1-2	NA	TGTGCCAGCAGTGGAAGGGAAGGACCTAACTATGGCTACACCTTC	CASSGREGPNYGYTF
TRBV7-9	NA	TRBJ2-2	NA	TGTGCCAGCAGCTACGGATGGGAGCTGTTTTTT	CASSYGWELFF
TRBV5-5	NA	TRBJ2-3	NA	TGTGCCAGCAGCGTATCGGGACTCCTCACAGATACGCAGTATTTT	CASSVSGLLTDTQYF
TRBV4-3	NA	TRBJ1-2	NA	TGCGCCAGCAGCCAAGACGACAGAGGATCTAACTATGGCTACACCTTC	CASSQDDRGSNYGYTF
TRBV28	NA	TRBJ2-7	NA	TGTGCCAGCAGTAGACAGTTCTCCGTTGGCGAGCAGTACTTC	CASSRQFSVGEQYF